The 12 T cell receptor beta chains given below trace back to one sample, sequenced in a study of blood T cell repertoires in COVID-19. Assay: immunoSEQ multiplex PCR; the TCRdb copy retains only in-frame clones and omits some. The table includes about 170,000 clones, roughly 84% detected once. Sequenced material: peripheral blood. These receptors were collected from a man aged 65 to 79 with active or convalescent COVID-19.

The V and J genes are TRBV19 and TRBJ1-2; maybe TRBD1 (6 bases). Germline CDR1 is LNHDA and CDR2 is SQIVND (reference sequence). Trimming pared 7 bases from V and 8 bases from J, leaving 17 bases between. The CDR3 has 13 residues. CDR3 amino acids: CASMPGGEVGYTF. The DNA of the CDR3 is TGTGCCAGTATGCCTGGGGGCGAGGTGGGCTACACCTTC.

As regards this clone: The same CDR3 can be traced to other DNA sequences in this sample. The chain is built from TRBV18 and TRBJ1-6; D unresolved. V lost 1 base, J lost 6 bases, and 7 bases lay in between. This CDR3 spans 14 amino acids. Germline V gene lookup returns CDR1 KGHSH and CDR2 LQKENI. The CDR3 spells CASSPLDTNSPLHF. In DNA, the CDR3 is TGTGCCAGCTCACCACTCGACACTAATTCACCCCTCCACTTT.

The CDR3 DNA reads as TGCGCCAGCAGCTCAGGGGGGACTAGCTCCTACGAGCAGTACTTC. It yields the protein CASSSGGTSSYEQYF. This sequence joins TRBV5-1 and TRBJ2-7, with D perhaps matching TRBD2 (8 bases). This CDR3 is built from 15 residues. Trimming took 3 bases from V and 0 from J, leaving 13 bases between them. Germline V lookup: CDR1 SGHRS, CDR2 YFSETQ.

The chain uses TRBV5-1 and TRBJ2-2; unclear D gene. Per the germline V gene, CDR1 is SGHRS and CDR2 is YFSETQ. The CDR3 has 15 residues. Trimming cost V 0 bases and J 1 base, with 7 bases left between them. The CDR3 reads CASSLDTRNTGELFF. In DNA, the CDR3 is TGCGCCAGCAGCTTGGATACTCGGAACACCGGGGAGCTGTTTTTT.

V usage is TRBV20-1 and J usage is TRBJ1-1; D might be TRBD1 (6 bases). V gave up 3 bases and J gave up 3 bases, with 20 bases separating them. Looked up from germline, CDR1 is DFQATT and CDR2 is SNEGSKA (reference sequence). The length of the CDR3 is 16 residues. The CDR3: CSASARQARMDTEAFF. The CDR3 DNA reads as TGCAGTGCTAGTGCTCGACAGGCCCGTATGGACACTGAAGCTTTCTTT.

CDR3 DNA sequence: TGTGCCAGCAGTCGACTAGCGGGCATCTCCTACAATGAGCAGTTCTTC. The encoded protein is CASSRLAGISYNEQFF. V is TRBV27 and J is TRBJ2-1; TRBD2 matches at 10 bases. The CDR3 consists of 16 residues. Trimming took 5 bases from V and 0 from J; bases not matched to a gene: 4. Germline CDR1 MNHEY, CDR2 SMNVEV (reference sequence).

J is TRBJ2-3 and V is TRBV24-1; 8 nucleotides match TRBD1. V shed 3 bases and J 14 bases; nucleotides not matched to a gene: 3. The CDR3 spans 11 residues. Germline V gene sequence: CDR1 KGHDR, CDR2 SFDVKD. The CDR3 DNA reads TGTGCCACCAGTGATCGACAGGGGCTGTATTTT. The encoded protein is CATSDRQGLYF.

This clone was counted at least ten times. Here the CDR3 reads CASSEGRTEAFF. DNA of the CDR3: TGTGCCAGCAGTGAGGGGCGCACTGAAGCTTTCTTT. The chain has TRBV25-1 and TRBJ1-1; possible D gene TRBD1, 5 bases. The CDR3 covers 12 residues. V lost 3 bases and J 4 bases, leaving 6 bases between the germline ends. Germline CDR1 is MGHDK and CDR2 is SYGVNS.

The CDR3 DNA sequence: TGCGCCAGCAGCTTGGCCGGTGTAAGAGATCAGCCCCAGCATTTT. Protein sequence: CASSLAGVRDQPQHF. The chain combines TRBV5-1 with TRBJ1-5; the D is unclear. The V and J ends lost 0 bases and 5 bases respectively, with 12 bases between them. Looked up from germline, CDR1 is SGHRS and CDR2 is YFSETQ. The CDR3 spans 15 residues.

V is TRBV7-3 and J is TRBJ2-7; 7 bases are a match to TRBD2. The CDR3 totals 15 residues. V was pared by 5 bases and J by 2 bases, with 9 bases of the junction left unmatched. CDR1 is SGHTA and CDR2 is FQGTGA in the germline V gene. For the CDR3, the DNA is TGTGCCAGCAGCCCAGGGACTATCCGGCCCTACGAGCAGTACTTC. It specifies CASSPGTIRPYEQYF.

The chain couples TRBV15 to TRBJ2-7, with TRBD2 as a possible D gene (5 bases). Germline CDR1 is LNHNV and CDR2 is YYDKDF (reference sequence). Trimming removed 5 bases at V and 6 bases at J, with 17 bases between. The CDR3 contains 14 residues. CDR3 DNA: TGTGCCACCAGCTCTTTCGGGGAGATAGGCGAGCAGTACTTC. It yields the protein CATSSFGEIGEQYF.

The V and J genes are TRBV5-1 and TRBJ1-1; no definite D call. The CDR3 covers 14 residues. Germline assignment: CDR1 SGHRS and CDR2 YFSETQ. Trimming removed 4 bases at V and 4 bases at J, with 14 bases between. The CDR3 DNA sequence: TGCGCCAGCAGCCCGGGAAGCCTGGGCACTGAAGCTTTCTTT. This encodes CASSPGSLGTEAFF.